What follows is one T cell receptor beta chain and its context. The antigen it binds to is not known. No much larger clonotype is one base removed from it; base qualities were not supplied. The sample belongs to a study of identical twins (TCRdb year 2016). Notes on the research overall: To test whether fetal clonotypes persist, this study deep-sequenced TCR alpha and beta repertoires from monozygotic twins, from unrelated adults of various ages, and from cord blood. To rule out contamination, replicate twin experiments were performed at different times with different library preparation protocols.

CDR1 MNHNS and CDR2 SASEGT were looked up in the germline V gene. Including the terminal cysteine and phenylalanine, the CDR3 comprises 14 residues. CDR3 DNA is the only sequence kept; it has 42 bases, read in frame from the first base. V loses 10 bases at its end and J loses 2 bases; junction bases beyond the gene matches: 5. Every donor was a healthy Caucasian. Three pairs of female monozygotic twins, all aged 18 to 29 years, were included in the twin cohort. Using Miltenyi CD45RO+ enrichment and human naive T-cell isolation kits, memory (CD45RO+) and naive T cells were isolated from PBMC. The library was produced with 5' RACE. The sequencer was an Illumina HiSeq 2000. Template switching added a universal primer binding site, and the final cDNA carried a unique molecular identifier that allowed TCR cDNA molecules to be counted accurately. Specific primers in the conserved constant-segment region were used to synthesize first-strand cDNA for the TCR alpha and beta chains. Each cDNA library was double barcoded, with a SMART-Mk sample barcode plus Illumina barcodes, to control for contamination. TruSeq adapter sequences and Illumina sample barcodes were added in two successive PCR steps. The Illumina HiSeq platform was used with custom primers to sequence TCR alpha and beta cDNA libraries. The authors' analysis ran thus. MiGEC processed the raw reads to extract unique molecular identifiers, while MiXCR was used to determine the CDR3 positions. For each individual, recombination models were inferred using an EM algorithm with the repgenHMM and IGoR tools. Shared clonotypes were analyzed with the tcR package in R, and sharing was normalized by the product of cloneset sizes. Out-of-frame nonproductive sequences were analyzed to study raw recombination free of thymic and clonal selection effects. In-frame beta chains were kept once TCRdb had trimmed the public reads at Q25 with fastp and called clones with MiXCR. Each CDR3 protein appears once, grouped with its most common genes and DNA. Here the V and J calls rest on TCRdb's processing, not on the authors' analysis. Across this sample there are hundreds of thousands of distinct CDR3 sequences, with around 7% seen only once. Jointly, the top ten make up roughly 3.7% of the sample.

Study-wide findings and limitations: Fewer insertions were carried by abundant cord blood beta clonotypes; a weaker similar trend was observed in young adult naive repertoires, while no such trend was observed in memory repertoires. In monozygotic twins, recombination models systematically underestimated out-of-frame TCR alpha sharing, but the models matched the sharing seen between unrelated individuals. Zero-insertion analyses could be partly confounded by invariant T cells such as MAIT and iNKT, though diverse VJ usage argued against such confounding for most clonotypes. Compared with coincidental sharing between unrelated individuals, out-of-frame TCR alpha sequences shared between twins had an excess of sequences with low generation probability. A weaker excess of twin sharing was found in beta out-of-frame sequences because the signal-to-noise ratio was lowered by fewer shared sequences. Because the same donors could not be followed over many years, the conclusions depended on cross-sectional statistical analysis.

A further study also used this sample, focusing on yellow fever vaccine responses in identical twins. The second study reports: The T cell response to vaccination in identical twins was reported by the authors to appear partly convergent and partly personalized. Focusing on identical twins, the study followed the T cell clones that responded to the vaccine, and did so with precision.

The chain is encoded by TRBV6-1 joined to TRBJ2-6, and 7 junction bases match TRBD2. Sequencing was done on a sample of memory (CD45RO+) T cells sorted from blood. Interpreted using the paper, the cell subset or site label stands for: CD45RO+ enriched T cells. This clonotype was sampled from a woman younger than 35 in good health. The CDR3 has the sequence CATGGATGANVLTF. The DNA is TGTGCCACGGGGGGAGCAACTGGGGCCAACGTCCTGACTTTC.